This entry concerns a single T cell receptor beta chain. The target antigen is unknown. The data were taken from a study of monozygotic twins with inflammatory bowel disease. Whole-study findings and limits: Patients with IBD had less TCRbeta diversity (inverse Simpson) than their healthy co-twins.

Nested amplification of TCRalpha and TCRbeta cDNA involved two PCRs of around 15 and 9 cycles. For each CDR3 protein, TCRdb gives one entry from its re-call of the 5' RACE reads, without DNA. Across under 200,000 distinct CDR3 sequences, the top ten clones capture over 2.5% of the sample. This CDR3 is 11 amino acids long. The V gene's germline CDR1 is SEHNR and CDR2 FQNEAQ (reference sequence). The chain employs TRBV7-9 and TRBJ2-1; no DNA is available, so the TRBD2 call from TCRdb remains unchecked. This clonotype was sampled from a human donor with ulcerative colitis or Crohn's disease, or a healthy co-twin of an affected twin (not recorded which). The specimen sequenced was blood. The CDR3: CASSSFSGDLF.